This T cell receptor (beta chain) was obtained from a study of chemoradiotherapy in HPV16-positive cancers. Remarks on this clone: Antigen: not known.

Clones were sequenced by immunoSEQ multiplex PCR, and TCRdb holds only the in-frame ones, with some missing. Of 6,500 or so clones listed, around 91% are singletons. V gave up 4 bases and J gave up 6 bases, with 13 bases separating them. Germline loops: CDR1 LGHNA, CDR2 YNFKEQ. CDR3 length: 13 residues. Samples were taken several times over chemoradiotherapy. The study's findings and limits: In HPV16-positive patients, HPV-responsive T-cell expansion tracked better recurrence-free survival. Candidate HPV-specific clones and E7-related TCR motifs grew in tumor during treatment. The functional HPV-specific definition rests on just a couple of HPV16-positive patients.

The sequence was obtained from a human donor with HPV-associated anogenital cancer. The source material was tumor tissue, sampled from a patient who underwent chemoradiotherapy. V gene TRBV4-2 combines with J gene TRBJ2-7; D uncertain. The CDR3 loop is CASSPDPNFEQYF. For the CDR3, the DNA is TGTGCCAGCAGCCCCGACCCTAACTTCGAGCAGTACTTC.